This entry is about one T cell receptor (beta chain). This entry is derived from a study of blood T cell repertoires in COVID-19. Sequencing used immunoSEQ multiplex PCR; TCRdb keeps in-frame clones, though not all of them. The sample contains approximately 35,000 clones, 88% of which appear only once. Per the germline V gene, CDR1 is SGHTS and CDR2 is YDEGEE. V lost 0 bases, J lost 7 bases, and 13 bases lay in between. The CDR3 runs 14 residues. This clonotype was obtained from a man aged 55-75 years with active COVID-19. This chain uses TRBV5-8 with TRBJ2-5; D is possibly TRBD1 (6 bases). Sequencing used peripheral blood. The DNA for the CDR3 is TGTGCCAGCAGCTTGGGTCGGGACACCGGGACCCAGTACTTC. Translating gives CASSLGRDTGTQYF.